This T cell receptor beta chain comes out of a study of early T cells in non-severe SARS-CoV-2 infection. This clonotype was seen a handful of times. TCRdb used MiXCR to reprocess the 5' RACE reads, holding one entry per CDR3 protein. The sample includes tens of thousands of distinct CDR3 sequences, roughly 13% of them seen just once. The V end was cut by 0 bases, the J end by 4 bases, with 9 bases between. In germline, CDR1 is DFQATT, CDR2 SNEGSKA (reference sequence). CDR3 size: 13 residues. The clonotype was recovered from an adult who was a healthcare worker with PCR-confirmed SARS-CoV-2 infection or an uninfected control (not recorded which). The specimen was whole blood. V is TRBV20-1 and J is TRBJ2-5, with D tentatively TRBD1 (6 bases). CDR3 loop: CSAREGGVETQYF. DNA of the CDR3: TGCAGTGCTAGAGAAGGGGGTGTAGAGACCCAGTACTTC.